The 11 T cell receptor beta chains in this list originate from one sample, sequenced in a study of T-cell reconstitution after alpha-beta-depleted transplantation in children. A TCRbeta library incorporating unique molecular identifiers was prepared. In TCRdb, the PCR reads were re-called with MiXCR into one record per CDR3 protein. The sample holds 490,000 or so distinct CDR3 sequences, roughly a tenth seen once. The source was PBMCs, collected before TCRalphabeta/CD19-depleted stem cell transplant. These receptors all stem from a child between 2 and 9 years old with inherited bone marrow failure, due to receive a stem cell transplant.

This clonotype was observed at least ten times. The chain is built from TRBV5-1 and TRBJ2-3; D ambiguous. Trimming pared 0 bases from V and 1 base from J, leaving 3 bases between. The CDR3 loop spans 13 amino acids. Germline V gene lookup returns CDR1 SGHRS and CDR2 YFSETQ. This CDR3 reads CASSLDGTDTQYF. CDR3 DNA sequence: TGCGCCAGCAGCTTGGATGGCACAGATACGCAGTATTTT. Full variable domain (rest looked up from reference TRBV5-1 and TRBJ2-3): KAGVTQTPRYLIKTRGQQVTLSCSPISGHRSVSWYQQTPGQGLQFLFEYFSETQRNKGNFPGRFSGRQFSNSRSEMNVSTLELGDSALYLCASSLDGTDTQYFGPGTRLTVL.

The chain joins TRBV9 to TRBJ1-4; 7 bases agree with TRBD1. The V and J ends lost 3 bases and 8 bases, in that order; junction bases with no gene match: 4. This CDR3 has 13 amino acids. The V gene's germline CDR1 is SGDLS and CDR2 YYNGEE. The CDR3 DNA reads as TGTGCCAGCAGCGCCAGGACAGGCGAAAAACTGTTTTTT. Amino acid sequence: CASSARTGEKLFF.

This clonotype has a count of ten or more. This chain uses TRBV21-1 with TRBJ2-7; the table's D call, TRBD2, has no DNA check behind it. TRBV21-1 represents a pseudogene. The CDR3 extends over 18 amino acids. CDR3 region: CASSNLSGRAGGSYEQYF. The CDR3 DNA is TGTGCCAGCAGCAACCTAAGCGGGAGGGCCGGGGGGAGTTACGAGCAGTACTTC.

This clonotype was observed at least ten times. The rearrangement links TRBV28 to TRBJ1-4; TRBD1 might be the D (6 bases). The CDR3 contains 15 residues. CDR1 is MDHEN and CDR2 is SYDVKM in the germline V gene. Trimming pared 7 bases from V and 6 bases from J, leaving 18 bases between. CDR3 sequence: CASNPSRDIHEKLFF. CDR3 DNA sequence: TGTGCCAGCAATCCGTCCCGGGACATTCATGAAAAACTGTTTTTT. The variable domain in full, completed from reference TRBV28 and TRBJ1-4, reads DVKVTQSSRYLVKRTGEKVFLECVQDMDHENMFWYRQDPGLGLRLIYFSYDVKMKEKGDIPEGYSVSREKKERFSLILESASTNQTSMYLCASNPSRDIHEKLFFGSGTQLSVL.

Ten or more counts support this clonotype. An end of the junction differs from the germline gene, which may be a read error. The chain combines TRBV3-1 with TRBJ2-5, with D hard to call. There are 13 residues in the CDR3. Germline V gene lookup returns CDR1 LGHDT and CDR2 YNNKEL (reference sequence). The CDR3 loop is CASCWEASEIQYF. The CDR3 DNA reads as TGTGCCAGCTGCTGGGAAGCTTCAGAGATCCAGTACTTC.

The genes are TRBV19 and TRBJ2-2, with D unresolved. CDR3 size: 16 residues. Germline CDR1 LNHDA, CDR2 SQIVND (reference sequence). V was cut by 5 bases and J by 0 bases, with 13 bases left in between. DNA of the CDR3: TGTGCCAGTAGTCCCTCCGCGGCTCCGAACACCGGGGAGCTGTTTTTT. Protein product: CASSPSAAPNTGELFF.

At least ten counts were recorded for this clonotype. V usage is TRBV15 and J usage is TRBJ2-2; D unclear. Germline CDR1 and CDR2: LNHNV and YYDKDF (reference sequence). CDR3 length: 13 residues. Trimming took 0 bases from V and 7 from J, leaving 6 bases between them. The CDR3 bases are TGTGCCACCAGCAGAGATTGGGGCGGGGAGCTGTTTTTT. This sequence encodes CATSRDWGGELFF.

This clonotype occurred many times. The chain carries TRBV10-3 and TRBJ1-1; the D is unclear. The ends were cut back, 3 bases at V and 2 bases at J, with 7 bases in the middle. In germline, CDR1 is ENHRY, CDR2 SYGVKD. The CDR3 sequence is 13 residues long. For the CDR3, the DNA is TGTGCCATCAGTGAAACCGAAAACACTGAAGCTTTCTTT. Translating it yields CAISETENTEAFF.

This clonotype showed up many times. This chain uses TRBV12-3 or TRBV12-4 with TRBJ1-4; the D gene is possibly TRBD1 (5 bases). The CDR3 totals 14 residues. Between the trimmed V and J ends, which lost 6 bases and 3 bases, there was a span of 11 bases. CDR3 coding DNA: TGTGCCAGCAGAGGAGGAGGGGCTAATGAAAAACTGTTTTTT. It translates to CASRGGGANEKLFF.

There are many counts of this clonotype. The V call is TRBV25-1, the J call TRBJ2-6; 8 bases fit TRBD1. The germline gives CDR1 MGHDK, CDR2 SYGVNS. The junction had 10 bases not matched to a gene; V was cut back by 8 bases and J by 1 base. This CDR3 comprises 17 residues. The CDR3 DNA reads as TGTGCCAGCTCCCTTGGGACAGGTATTTCTGGGGCCAACGTCCTGACTTTC. Amino acid sequence: CASSLGTGISGANVLTF.

This clonotype was seen ten or more times. This chain uses TRBV3-1 with TRBJ2-5, with D possibly being TRBD1 (5 bases). CDR1 and CDR2 from the germline V gene are LGHDT and YNNKEL (reference sequence). V was cut by 4 bases and J by 2 bases, with 11 bases left in between. The CDR3 covers 14 residues. The DNA for the CDR3 is TGTGCCAGCAGCCCGCCGACAGTACAAGAGACCCAGTACTTC. Translation gives CASSPPTVQETQYF.